Described below is a single T cell receptor beta chain sequence and its context. The antigen it recognizes is unknown. Nothing much larger sits one base from this clone, and base qualities are not available. V is clipped by 4 bases and J by 6 bases, and the sequence between their germline boundaries is 15 bases long. Reading the germline V gene gives CDR1 MNHNS and CDR2 SASEGT. From its cysteine to its phenylalanine, the CDR3 spans 14 amino acids. The read is trimmed to its CDR3 DNA, 42 bases read in frame from base 1. The Qiagen DNeasy Blood and Tissue Kit was used to extract total genomic DNA from the purified CD4+ T cells. The TCRbeta CDR3 region, defined according to IMGT, was amplified and sequenced using immunoSEQ immunosequencing protocols. The published analysis was carried out like this. The immunoSEQ service preprocessed the raw sequence data to correct PCR and sequencing errors. Data were loaded into the immunoSEQ Analyzer and further analyzed with VDJtools v1.0.7. The paired Wilcoxon signed-rank test was applied to assess differences between patients and controls. Drawn from immuneACCESS, this table holds only the in-frame rearrangements with V and J called that TCRdb kept. Clones are partly lost; checked studies trace under half to an unresolved V gene and leave the rest unexplained. The V and J calls and clone size are taken from that table; D and trimming were inferred from the DNA. For this sample there are roughly 13,000 clones; about nine tenths appear just once. Of the sample, more than 0.75% falls within the top ten clones.

This sample was included in a study of untreated major depressive disorder (dated 2018 in TCRdb). The study in broad terms: The study was a cross-sectional case-control comparison of T cell phenotype and TCR repertoire between antidepressant-free major depressive disorder patients and individually matched non-depressed controls. Sequencing followed up flow-cytometry Vbeta 5.1, Vbeta 11 and Vbeta 22 usage differences observed in the whole cohort.

Study-wide conclusions, independent of this receptor: Strict matching and exclusion criteria produced a comparatively small study sample, limiting generalizability of findings. The top five TRBV05-01 clones in every sequenced subject were all private clones. For the sequencing comparisons, one-tailed planned tests were applied to only three Vbeta families that had been selected in advance. In the sequencing data, TRBV25-01 and TRBV02-01 usage was found to follow the flow-cytometry pattern, although statistical significance was not reached. In CD4+ T cells, sequencing confirmed that depressed patients used TRBV05-01 (Vbeta 5.1) more than controls did, with a one-tailed test giving p = 0.040.

Each depressed patient was pairwise matched to a non-depressed control for sex, age, current smoking status and body mass index. All participants were of European descent. Patients were diagnosed with major depressive disorder by DSM-IV criteria and had a Hamilton Rating Scale for Depression score of 18 or higher. For at least 8 weeks before enrollment, patients had taken no psychiatric medication of any kind, antidepressants included. Depression severity among patients ranged from moderate to severe. Major medical conditions, Axis I/II comorbidities, regular medication or illicit drug use, and drinking over 100 g alcohol a week were all grounds for excluding any participant. Approximately 27 ml of peripheral blood was collected from each participant into EDTA tubes. Thawed PBMCs underwent magnetic negative selection with the BD IMag Human CD4 T Lymphocyte Enrichment Set to purify CD4+ T cells. A purity of about 95% was typically achieved with the CD4+ enrichment method, as confirmed by flow cytometry. TCRbeta sequencing was performed on a subgroup of five or six case-control pairs selected blind to chemokine receptor expression and flow-cytometric repertoire skewing results. All blood samples were collected in the morning at 8:00 a.m., and PBMCs were isolated by Ficoll-Hypaque gradient centrifugation. Until being assayed, PBMCs were kept in liquid nitrogen after cryopreservation by gradual cooling to -80 degrees C.

The chain uses TRBV6-1 and TRBJ1-1; no D gene can be assigned with confidence. The specimen was CD4+ T cells from PBMCs. The sequence came from a man aged 25 to 40 with major depressive disorder. The nucleotide sequence is given as TGTGCCAGCAGTGGCCCTAATTATCGGGCTGAAGCTTTCTTT. The encoded protein is CASSGPNYRAEAFF.